The clone carrying this T cell receptor delta chain was seen more than once but under ten times. This sample is drawn from a study of gamma-delta chains in newborns, infants, children. On the study more broadly: Innate gammadelta T cells reportedly expand polyclonally right after birth, driven by microbial exposure, per the title.

TCRdb reanalysed the reads via CATT. Of about 6,100 delta-chain clones listed, roughly 2% are singletons. This CDR3 is built from 17 residues. Trimming cost V 2 bases and J 17 bases; bases outside gene matches: 19. CDR1 GEAIGNYY and CDR2 EKD come from the germline V gene. This clonotype was sampled from a child who was a newborn, infant or young child, either healthy, febrile or measles-vaccinated (not recorded which). The rearrangement links TRDV2 to TRDJ2, with TRDD3 matching 13 bases. What was sequenced was blood. CDR3 DNA sequence: TGTGCCTGTGACATACTGGGGGATACGGGTTTGACAGCACTACTATTCTTT. It translates to CACDILGDTGLTALLFF.